The TCR beta chain described here comes from a study of blood T cell repertoires in COVID-19. Sequencing used immunoSEQ multiplex PCR; TCRdb keeps in-frame clones, though not all of them. The sample yields under 140,000 clones, roughly 82% seen once. The TCR sequence derives from a woman aged 55 to 70 with acute or convalescent COVID-19. The sample taken for sequencing was peripheral blood.

The CDR3 reads CASSIPLAGDPSETQYF. CDR3 bases: TGCGCCAGCAGCATCCCTCTAGCGGGGGACCCTTCAGAGACCCAGTACTTC. The rearrangement joins TRBV5-1 to TRBJ2-5; TRBD2 agrees at 10 bases. Germline values: CDR1 SGHRS, CDR2 YFSETQ. With 4 bases clipped from V and 4 bases from J, the junction kept 13 bases outside the gene matches. This CDR3 region has 17 residues.